This TCR beta chain was found in a study of T cell responses to AZD1222 COVID-19 vaccine. Points from the study as a whole: Mapped onto spike, vaccine-associated CD4 TCRs spanned it and were dominant at 160-218 and 743-854. There were mostly white British donors and more females than males, and clonal diversity was possibly underestimated.

Produced via immunoSEQ multiplex PCR; TCRdb's table is partial and in-frame only. The sample yields about 120,000 clones, 80% to 90% seen once. With 3 bases removed from V and 6 bases from J, the gap between germline ends came to 17 bases. Germline values: CDR1 LNHNV, CDR2 YYDKDF (reference sequence). The CDR3 has 16 residues. Turning to this clone: Its antigen is unidentified.

Specimen: peripheral blood, collected on day 0 of AZD1222 vaccination. The clonotype originates from an adult in good health. V and J are TRBV15 and TRBJ2-2, with D unclear. The CDR3 sequence is CATSRSRANFAGELFF. CDR3 coding DNA: TGTGCCACCAGCAGGTCCCGGGCTAACTTCGCCGGGGAGCTGTTTTTT. Based on the CDR3 plus reference TRBV15 and TRBJ2-2, the full variable domain is DAMVIQNPRYQVTQFGKPVTLSCSQTLNHNVMYWYQQKSSQAPKLLFHYYDKDFNNEADTPDNFQSRRPNTSFCFLDIRSPGLGDTAMYLCATSRSRANFAGELFFGEGSRLTVL.